One and the same sample provided the 21 T cell receptor beta chains below, sequenced in a study of T cells after yellow fever vaccination. MiXCR, run by TCRdb on the 5' RACE reads, gives a single entry per CDR3 protein. Seen here are around 310,000 distinct CDR3 sequences, around 4.5% observed once, and the top ten hold approximately 19%. Here the sequenced sample was PBMCs, taken 15 days after the yellow fever booster vaccination. These receptors were taken from a man aged 18-30 years who received the YFV17D yellow fever vaccine.

The chain employs TRBV7-9 and TRBJ2-1, with D perhaps matching TRBD1 or TRBD2 (5 bases each). Trimming shortened V by 8 bases and J by 0 bases, and 11 bases separated the two germline ends. There are 14 residues in the CDR3. CDR1 and CDR2 (germline): SEHNR, FQNEAQ (reference sequence). The CDR3 region is CASGTASSYNEQFF. DNA of the CDR3: TGTGCCAGCGGGACGGCGAGCTCCTACAATGAGCAGTTCTTC.

The table lists this clonotype with many counts. The rearrangement links TRBV5-5 to TRBJ2-1; D possibly matches TRBD1 or TRBD2 (6 bases each). CDR1 is SGHKS and CDR2 is YYEKEE in the germline V gene (reference sequence). V lost 4 bases, J lost 3 bases, and 17 bases lay in between. The CDR3 contains 16 residues. The CDR3 loop reads CASSAHGGPNYNEQFF. CDR3 sequence (DNA): TGTGCCAGCAGCGCCCACGGGGGCCCTAACTACAATGAGCAGTTCTTC.

This clonotype was seen at least ten times. The gene calls are TRBV7-2 and TRBJ2-1; D uncertain. CDR3 size: 12 residues. The V and J ends lost 5 bases and 5 bases respectively, with 7 bases between them. Germline V gene data show CDR1 as SGHTA and CDR2 as FQGNSA. CDR3 sequence (DNA): TGTGCCAGCAGCCATCCCGACAATGAGCAGTTCTTC. Translation gives CASSHPDNEQFF.

The chain is built from TRBV14 and TRBJ2-7, with D possibly TRBD1 on 6 matching bases. Germline CDR1 reads SGHDN; CDR2 reads FVKESK. V was shortened by 3 bases and J by 3 bases, with 12 bases between the two germline ends. This CDR3 is built from 14 residues. CDR3 nucleotide sequence: TGTGCCAGCAGCCAGTCAGGGGCATTCTACGAGCAGTACGTC. Translation gives CASSQSGAFYEQYV.

The chain links TRBV5-1 to TRBJ1-1; the match to TRBD1 covers 8 bases. CDR3 length: 13 residues. Germline CDR1 is SGHRS and CDR2 is YFSETQ. After removal of 2 bases from V and 5 bases from J, the junction contained 2 bases not matched to a gene. CDR3 loop: CASSFNRGTEAFF. CDR3 nucleotides: TGCGCCAGCAGCTTTAACAGGGGGACTGAAGCTTTCTTT.

This clonotype has ten or more counts. The rearrangement links TRBV5-1 to TRBJ2-1; D remains unclear. Per the germline V gene, CDR1 is SGHRS and CDR2 is YFSETQ. The length of the CDR3 is 14 residues. The ends were cut back, 3 bases at V and 5 bases at J, with 12 bases in the middle. The CDR3 is CASSYGSSDNEQFF. Here the CDR3 DNA reads TGCGCCAGCAGCTACGGGTCCAGCGACAATGAGCAGTTCTTC.

This clonotype has at least ten counts. V is TRBV7-9 and J is TRBJ2-1; 7 bases map to TRBD1. The length of the CDR3 is 15 residues. After removal of 2 bases from V and 6 bases from J, the junction contained 7 bases not matched to a gene. CDR1 and CDR2 (germline): SEHNR, FQNEAQ (reference sequence). CDR3 sequence reads: CASSLLTGFFNEQFF. CDR3 nucleotides: TGTGCCAGCAGCTTATTGACAGGGTTTTTCAATGAGCAGTTCTTC.

This clonotype was found many times. The chain recombines TRBV7-9 with TRBJ2-7; a possible D gene is TRBD2 (5 bases). Germline-derived CDR1 and CDR2 are SEHNR and FQNEAQ (reference sequence). CDR3 size: 16 residues. Trimming pared 0 bases from V and 3 bases from J, leaving 15 bases between. DNA for the CDR3: TGTGCCAGCAGCTTAGCGCTTTCTTTAGAGGGCTACGAGCAGTACTTC. Protein sequence: CASSLALSLEGYEQYF.

This clonotype was seen at least ten times. This chain links TRBV7-2 with TRBJ2-2; D gene ambiguous. The V end lost 5 bases, the J end lost 6 bases, and 16 bases lay between the germline ends. The germline gives CDR1 SGHTA, CDR2 FQGNSA. The CDR3 contains 15 residues. CDR3: CASSPQSRLSGELFF. Here the CDR3 DNA reads TGTGCCAGCAGCCCCCAGAGCCGTCTATCCGGGGAGCTGTTTTTT.

Many counts were recorded for this clonotype. The V call is TRBV12-3 or TRBV12-4, the J call TRBJ2-5; a weak D match, TRBD2 (7 bases). The CDR3 runs 12 residues. Between the trimmed V and J ends, which lost 11 bases and 1 base, there was a span of 11 bases. In nucleotides, the CDR3 is TGTGCCCTAGGGGGGGTCCAAGAGACCCAGTACTTC. Amino acids: CALGGVQETQYF.

Only a few counts were recorded for this clonotype. The chain couples TRBV5-1 to TRBJ2-5; TRBD2 might be the D (5 bases). Trimming shortened V by 4 bases and J by 4 bases, and 17 bases separated the two germline ends. The germline V gene encodes CDR1 SGHRS and CDR2 YFSETQ. The CDR3 runs to 15 residues. In DNA, the CDR3 is TGCGCCAGCAGCCCCTCGGCGGGTGACTCAGAGACCCAGTACTTC. Amino acid sequence: CASSPSAGDSETQYF.

This clonotype was counted many times. The rearrangement uses TRBV29-1 and TRBJ1-4; D is possibly TRBD1 (5 bases). This CDR3 is built from 12 residues. CDR1 is SQVTM and CDR2 is ANQGSEA in the germline V gene. V shed 4 bases and J shed 8 bases, with 11 bases lying between them. The CDR3 DNA follows: TGCAGCGTTGGCCAGGGTGGGGAAAAACTGTTTTTT. It is translated as CSVGQGGEKLFF.

The V call is TRBV6-5, the J call TRBJ1-4; D unresolved. The germline gives CDR1 MNHEY, CDR2 SVGAGI. With 2 bases removed from V and 4 bases from J, the gap between germline ends came to 8 bases. CDR3 length: 14 residues. CDR3 residues: CASSYGPYNEKLFF. As DNA, the CDR3 is TGTGCCAGCAGTTACGGGCCATATAATGAAAAACTGTTTTTT.

This clonotype came up many times. The chain combines TRBV6-5 with TRBJ1-4; D ambiguous. The V end lost 8 bases, the J end lost 6 bases, and 19 bases lay between the germline ends. Germline loops: CDR1 MNHEY, CDR2 SVGAGI. The CDR3 has 15 amino acids. This CDR3 is CASGRTPLRDEKLFF. The CDR3 coding sequence is TGTGCCAGCGGGAGGACGCCCCTCCGGGATGAAAAACTGTTTTTT.

This clonotype was counted a few times. The gene calls are TRBV7-2 and TRBJ1-1, with D maybe TRBD1 (6 bases). CDR3 length: 15 residues. Germline loops: CDR1 SGHTA, CDR2 FQGNSA. Trimming pared 5 bases from V and 3 bases from J, leaving 16 bases between. CDR3 coding DNA: TGTGCCAGCAGCGCCACAGGGAGGTCGGACACTGAAGCTTTCTTT. Translating gives CASSATGRSDTEAFF.

The chain combines TRBV7-2 with TRBJ2-2; 10 bases match TRBD2. CDR3 length: 16 residues. Unmatched junction bases numbered 4, after V lost 5 bases and J lost 1 base. Germline V CDR1 and CDR2: SGHTA, FQGNSA. The DNA of the CDR3 is TGTGCCAGCAGCCCCCAGCGGGGGGGGAACACCGGGGAGCTGTTTTTT. Its protein product is CASSPQRGGNTGELFF.

This clonotype was counted many times. V is TRBV20-1 and J is TRBJ2-6, with D perhaps being TRBD1 or TRBD2 (5 bases each). The V end was cut by 1 base, the J end by 2 bases, with 6 bases between. This CDR3 spans 14 amino acids. Per germline, CDR1 DFQATT and CDR2 SNEGSKA (reference sequence). CDR3 DNA sequence: TGCAGTGCTAGAGGAGGGGCTGGGGCCAACGTCCTGACTTTC. As protein: CSARGGAGANVLTF.

The V call is TRBV27, the J call TRBJ2-3; 8 bases fit TRBD1. The CDR3 length is 16 residues. V lost 10 bases, J lost 3 bases, and 15 bases stayed unmatched. Germline V lookup: CDR1 MNHEY, CDR2 SMNVEV (reference sequence). CDR3 nucleotide sequence: TGTGCCACCGGGACAGGAGTCTATGGGAAAACAGATACGCAGTATTTT. This translates into CATGTGVYGKTDTQYF.

The V gene is TRBV27, the J gene TRBJ1-6; 7 nucleotides align to TRBD1. The CDR3 length is 15 residues. CDR1 is MNHEY and CDR2 is SMNVEV in the germline V gene (reference sequence). Trimming cost V 1 base and J 9 bases; bases outside gene matches: 6. The chain's CDR3 is CASSLWGQTLSPLHF. The CDR3 bases are TGTGCCAGCAGTTTATGGGGACAGACCCTTTCACCCCTCCACTTT.

This clonotype was observed a handful of times. The J gene is TRBJ2-7, the V gene TRBV13, with D perhaps given as TRBD1 or TRBD2 (5 bases each). Trimming took 4 bases from V and 5 from J, leaving 12 bases between them. The CDR3 covers 13 residues. Germline lookup yields CDR1 PRHDT and CDR2 FYEKMQ (reference sequence). The CDR3 bases are TGTGCCAGCAGCTCCTTGGGGGACCACGAGCAGTACGTC. This encodes CASSSLGDHEQYV.

This chain uses TRBV20-1 with TRBJ1-6; D is ambiguous. V was trimmed by 2 bases and J by 0 bases, leaving 5 bases between them. This CDR3 has 14 amino acids. CDR1 and CDR2 from the germline V gene are DFQATT and SNEGSKA (reference sequence). The CDR3 loop reads CSARRLSYNSPLHF. Written as DNA, the CDR3 is TGCAGTGCTAGAAGGCTCTCCTATAATTCACCCCTCCACTTT.